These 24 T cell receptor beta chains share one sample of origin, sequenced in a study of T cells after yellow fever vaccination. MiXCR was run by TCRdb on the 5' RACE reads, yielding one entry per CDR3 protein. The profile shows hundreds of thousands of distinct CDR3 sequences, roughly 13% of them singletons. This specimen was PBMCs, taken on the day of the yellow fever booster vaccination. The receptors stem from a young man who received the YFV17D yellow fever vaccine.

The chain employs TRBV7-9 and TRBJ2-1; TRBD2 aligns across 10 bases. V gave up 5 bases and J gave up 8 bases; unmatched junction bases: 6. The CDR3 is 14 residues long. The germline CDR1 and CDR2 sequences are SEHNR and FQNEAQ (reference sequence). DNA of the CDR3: TGTGCCAGCAGCATGGCTAGCGGGAGTGATGAGCAGTTCTTC. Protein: CASSMASGSDEQFF. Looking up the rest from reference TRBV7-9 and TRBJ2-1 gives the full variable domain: DTGVSQNPRHKITKRGQNVTFRCDPISEHNRLYWYRQTLGQGPEFLTYFQNEAQLEKSRLLSDRFSAERPKGSFSTLEIQRTEQGDSAMYLCASSMASGSDEQFFGPGTRLTVL.

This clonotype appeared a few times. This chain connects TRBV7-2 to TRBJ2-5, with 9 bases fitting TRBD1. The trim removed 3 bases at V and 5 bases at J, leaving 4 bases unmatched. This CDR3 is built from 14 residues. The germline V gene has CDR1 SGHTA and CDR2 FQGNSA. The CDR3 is CASSFTTGGETQYF. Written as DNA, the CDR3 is TGTGCCAGCAGCTTCACGACAGGGGGGGAGACCCAGTACTTC.

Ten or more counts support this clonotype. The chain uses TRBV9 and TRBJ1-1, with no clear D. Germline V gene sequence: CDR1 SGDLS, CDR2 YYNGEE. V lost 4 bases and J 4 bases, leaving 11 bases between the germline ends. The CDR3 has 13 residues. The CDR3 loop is CASSPTSGTEAFF. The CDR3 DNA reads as TGTGCCAGCAGCCCCACCTCGGGCACTGAAGCTTTCTTT.

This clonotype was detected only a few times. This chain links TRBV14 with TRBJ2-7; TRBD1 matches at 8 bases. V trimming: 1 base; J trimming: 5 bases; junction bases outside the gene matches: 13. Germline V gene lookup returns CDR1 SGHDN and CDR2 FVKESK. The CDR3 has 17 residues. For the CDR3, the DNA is TGTGCCAGCAGCCAAGGAATTGGACAGGGTTGGGAGAACGAGCAGTACTTC. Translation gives CASSQGIGQGWENEQYF. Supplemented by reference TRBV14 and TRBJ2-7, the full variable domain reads EAGVTQFPSHSVIEKGQTVTLRCDPISGHDNLYWYRRVMGKEIKFLLHFVKESKQDESGMPNNRFLAERTGGTYSTLKVQPAELEDSGVYFCASSQGIGQGWENEQYFGPGTRLTVT.

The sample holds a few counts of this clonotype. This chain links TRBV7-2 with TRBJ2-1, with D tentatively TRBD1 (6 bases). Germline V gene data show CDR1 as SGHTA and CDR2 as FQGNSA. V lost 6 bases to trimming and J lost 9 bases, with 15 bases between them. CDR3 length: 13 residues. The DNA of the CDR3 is TGTGCCAGCAGGGAGGTGGGGGCGAGTGAGCAGTTCTTC. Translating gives CASREVGASEQFF.

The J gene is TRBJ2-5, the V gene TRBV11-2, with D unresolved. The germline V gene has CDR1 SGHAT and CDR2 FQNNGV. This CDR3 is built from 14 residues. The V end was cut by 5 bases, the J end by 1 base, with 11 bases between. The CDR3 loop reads CASSEVRFQETQYF. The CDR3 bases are TGTGCCAGCAGCGAGGTCAGGTTCCAAGAGACCCAGTACTTC.

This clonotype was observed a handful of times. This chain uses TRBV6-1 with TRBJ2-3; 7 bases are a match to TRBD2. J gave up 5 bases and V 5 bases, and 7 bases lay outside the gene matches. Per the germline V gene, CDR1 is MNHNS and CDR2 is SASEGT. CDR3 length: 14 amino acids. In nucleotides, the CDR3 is TGTGCCAGCAGTCGAGCGGGAAGGGGAGATACGCAGTATTTT. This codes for CASSRAGRGDTQYF.

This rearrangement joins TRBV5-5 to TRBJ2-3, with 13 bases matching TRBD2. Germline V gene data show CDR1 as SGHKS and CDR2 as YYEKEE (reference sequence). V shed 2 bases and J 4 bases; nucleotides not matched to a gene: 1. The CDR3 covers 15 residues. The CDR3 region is CASSFGLAGADTQYF. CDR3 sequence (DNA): TGTGCCAGCAGCTTCGGACTAGCGGGGGCAGATACGCAGTATTTT.

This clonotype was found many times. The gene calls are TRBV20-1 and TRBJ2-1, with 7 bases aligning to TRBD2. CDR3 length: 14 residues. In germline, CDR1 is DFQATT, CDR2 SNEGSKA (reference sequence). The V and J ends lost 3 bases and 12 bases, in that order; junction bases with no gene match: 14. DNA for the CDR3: TGCAGTGCTAGCCGTCTAGCGGCCACGGAGGGGCAGTTCTTC. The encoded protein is CSASRLAATEGQFF.

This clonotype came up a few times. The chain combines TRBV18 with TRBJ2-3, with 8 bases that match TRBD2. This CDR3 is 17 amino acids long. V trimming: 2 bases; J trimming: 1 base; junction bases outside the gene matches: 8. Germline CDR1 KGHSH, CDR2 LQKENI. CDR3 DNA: TGTGCCAGCTCACCAGGCGGGAGGCTCGAGGGCACAGATACGCAGTATTTT. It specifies CASSPGGRLEGTDTQYF.

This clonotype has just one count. CDR3 protein: CASILSLSPTEAFF. The DNA for the CDR3 is TGTGCCAGTATACTATCCTTGAGCCCCACTGAAGCTTTCTTT. The genes are TRBV28 and TRBJ1-1; no definite D call. Deletions cut 9 bases from V and 4 bases from J, with 18 bases between. Germline assignment: CDR1 MDHEN and CDR2 SYDVKM. There are 14 residues in the CDR3.

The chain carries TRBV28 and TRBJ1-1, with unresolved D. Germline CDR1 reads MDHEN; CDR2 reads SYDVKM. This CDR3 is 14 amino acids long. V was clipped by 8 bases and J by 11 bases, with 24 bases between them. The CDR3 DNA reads TGTGCCAGCGAAAGTTTAGGGCAGCACTTCACCGCTTTCTTT. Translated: CASESLGQHFTAFF. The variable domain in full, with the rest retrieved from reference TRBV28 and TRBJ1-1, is DVKVTQSSRYLVKRTGEKVFLECVQDMDHENMFWYRQDPGLGLRLIYFSYDVKMKEKGDIPEGYSVSREKKERFSLILESASTNQTSMYLCASESLGQHFTAFFGQGTRLTVV.

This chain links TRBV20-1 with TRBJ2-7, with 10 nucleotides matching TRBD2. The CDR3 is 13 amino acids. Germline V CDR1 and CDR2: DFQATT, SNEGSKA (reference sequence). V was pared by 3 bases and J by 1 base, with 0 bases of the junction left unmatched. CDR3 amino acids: CSASSGRSYEQYF. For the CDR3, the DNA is TGCAGTGCTAGTAGCGGGAGGTCCTACGAGCAGTACTTC.

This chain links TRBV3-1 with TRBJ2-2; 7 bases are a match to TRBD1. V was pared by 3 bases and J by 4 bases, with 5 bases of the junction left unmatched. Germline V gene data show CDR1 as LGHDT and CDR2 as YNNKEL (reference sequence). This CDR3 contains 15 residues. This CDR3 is CASSQGQLSTGELFF. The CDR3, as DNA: TGTGCCAGCAGCCAGGGACAGCTAAGCACCGGGGAGCTGTTTTTT.

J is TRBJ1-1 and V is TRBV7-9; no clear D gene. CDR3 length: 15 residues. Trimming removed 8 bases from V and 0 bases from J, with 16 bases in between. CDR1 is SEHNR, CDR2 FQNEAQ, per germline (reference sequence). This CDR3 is CASLHGPALNTEAFF. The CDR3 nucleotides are TGTGCCAGCCTTCATGGGCCCGCCTTGAACACTGAAGCTTTCTTT.

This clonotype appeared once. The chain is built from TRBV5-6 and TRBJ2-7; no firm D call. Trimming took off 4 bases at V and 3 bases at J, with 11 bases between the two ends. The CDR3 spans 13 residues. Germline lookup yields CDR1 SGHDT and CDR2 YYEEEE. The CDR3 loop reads CASSPERLYEQYF. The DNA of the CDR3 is TGTGCCAGCAGCCCGGAGCGCCTCTACGAGCAGTACTTC. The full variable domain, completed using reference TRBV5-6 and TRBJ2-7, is DAGVTQSPTHLIKTRGQQVTLRCSPKSGHDTVSWYQQALGQGPQFIFQYYEEEERQRGNFPDRFSGHQFPNYSSELNVNALLLGDSALYLCASSPERLYEQYFGPGTRLTVT.

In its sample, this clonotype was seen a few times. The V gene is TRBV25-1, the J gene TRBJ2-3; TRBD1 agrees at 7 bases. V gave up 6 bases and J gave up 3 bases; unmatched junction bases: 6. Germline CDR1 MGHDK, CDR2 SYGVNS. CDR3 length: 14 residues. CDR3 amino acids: CASRGGARTDTQYF. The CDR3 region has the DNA TGTGCCAGCAGAGGGGGCGCGCGAACAGATACGCAGTATTTT.

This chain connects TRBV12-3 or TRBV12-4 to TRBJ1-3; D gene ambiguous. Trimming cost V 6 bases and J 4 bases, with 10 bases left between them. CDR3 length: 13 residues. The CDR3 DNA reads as TGTGCCAGCAGCCTCTGGTCAGGAAACACCATATATTTT. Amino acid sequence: CASSLWSGNTIYF.

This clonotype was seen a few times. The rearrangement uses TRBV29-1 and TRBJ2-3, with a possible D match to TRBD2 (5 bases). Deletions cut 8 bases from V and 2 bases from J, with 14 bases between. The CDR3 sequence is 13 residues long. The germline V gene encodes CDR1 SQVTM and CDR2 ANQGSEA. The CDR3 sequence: CSLVRTYTDTQYF. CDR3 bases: TGCAGCCTCGTGAGGACTTACACAGATACGCAGTATTTT.

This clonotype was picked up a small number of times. The CDR3 DNA is TGTGCCAGCAGCCCTGGCACCCGTAGCGGACAAGAGACCCAGTACTTC. It translates to CASSPGTRSGQETQYF. The gene calls are TRBV7-2 and TRBJ2-5; possible D gene TRBD2, 6 bases. CDR3 length: 16 residues. V lost 5 bases and J lost 2, with 18 bases in between. Looked up from germline, CDR1 is SGHTA and CDR2 is FQGNSA. The entire variable domain, with the rest obtained from reference TRBV7-2 and TRBJ2-5, is as follows: GAGVSQSPSNKVTEKGKDVELRCDPISGHTALYWYRQSLGQGLEFLIYFQGNSAPDKSGLPSDRFSAERTGGSVSTLTIQRTQQEDSAVYLCASSPGTRSGQETQYFGPGTRLLVL.

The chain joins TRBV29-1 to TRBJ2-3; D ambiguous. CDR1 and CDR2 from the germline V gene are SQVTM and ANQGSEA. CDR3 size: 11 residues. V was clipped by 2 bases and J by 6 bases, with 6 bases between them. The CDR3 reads CSVEIADTQYF. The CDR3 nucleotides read TGCAGCGTTGAAATCGCGGATACGCAGTATTTT.

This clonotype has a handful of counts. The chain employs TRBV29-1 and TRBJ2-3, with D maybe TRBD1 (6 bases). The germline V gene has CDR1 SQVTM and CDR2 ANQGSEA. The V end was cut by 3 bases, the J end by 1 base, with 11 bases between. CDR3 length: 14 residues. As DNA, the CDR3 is TGCAGCGTTGATGGGCCAGGGGGCACAGATACGCAGTATTTT. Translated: CSVDGPGGTDTQYF.

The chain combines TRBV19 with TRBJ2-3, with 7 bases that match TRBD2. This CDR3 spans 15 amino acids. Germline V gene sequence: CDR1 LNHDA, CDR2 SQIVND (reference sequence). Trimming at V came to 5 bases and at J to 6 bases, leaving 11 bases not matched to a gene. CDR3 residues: CASSPGGGAADTQYF. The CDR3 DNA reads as TGTGCCAGTAGTCCGGGAGGAGGCGCCGCCGATACGCAGTATTTT.

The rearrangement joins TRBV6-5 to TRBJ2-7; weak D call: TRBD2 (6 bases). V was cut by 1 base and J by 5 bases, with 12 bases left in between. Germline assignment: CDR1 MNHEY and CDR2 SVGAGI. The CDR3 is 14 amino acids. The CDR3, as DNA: TGTGCCAGCAGTTACTACCGGGAGACTGACGAGCAGTACTTC. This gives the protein CASSYYRETDEQYF.